A selection of T cell receptor beta chains follows, all from one sample in a study of tumor-infiltrating lymphocytes in primary liver carcinoma. TCRdb fed the multiplex PCR reads into MiXCR, producing one record per CDR3 protein. This sample carries approximately 330,000 distinct CDR3 sequences, less than 65% of them seen once, and the ten largest clones take 6.5%. Sequencing used peripheral blood. The receptors shown here come from a man aged 40-49 years with primary liver carcinoma and hepatitis B virus infection. CDR3s leave out the opening cysteine and the closing phenylalanine or tryptophan. Only some rows state a clone size, as once, few, many or a class for expanded clones.

V gene	J gene	clone size	CDR3 protein
TRBV6-1	TRBJ2-1	many	ASSPPDGTYNEQF
TRBV13	TRBJ1-2	few	ASSSGPGWLGGYT
TRBV11-2	TRBJ2-5	-	ASSLTAAKRIQC
TRBV5-1	TRBJ2-7	-	VSSTTGEGEQY
TRBV29-1	TRBJ1-1	-	SVEAEGFFPEVF
TRBV4-3	TRBJ2-6	-	ASSQLPSGPGAIVLT
TRBV11-2	TRBJ2-1	-	ASSLGHGERQF
TRBV29-1	TRBJ2-7	-	SVNKDDNEQY
TRBV10-2	TRBJ2-5	many	ASSEGDRGAETQY
TRBV28	TRBJ2-7	-	ASTNGGPGEQY
TRBV4-3	TRBJ2-3	many	ASSQGGGPDTQY
TRBV5-1	TRBJ2-1	-	ASSLALAGGEQF
TRBV5-5	TRBJ2-6	-	ASSLWTGLAGPNVLT
TRBV5-1	TRBJ2-2	-	ASSLSQGNTGELF
TRBV6-5	TRBJ2-2	many	ASSYQAGGLGGELF
TRBV11-2	TRBJ2-1	-	ASSPPNLNERF
TRBV12-3/TRBV12-4	TRBJ1-2	many	ASSFRVGDGYT
TRBV24-1	TRBJ2-5	many	ATSDPDRYQETQY
TRBV5-6	TRBJ2-7	few	ASSLSSGEQY
TRBV4-3	TRBJ2-2	-	SSSQGDRDTGELF
TRBV6-6	TRBJ2-7	-	ASNYRDRAYEQY
TRBV29-1	TRBJ2-1	many	SVRDNEQF
TRBV2	TRBJ2-7	-	ASSKPPEQY
TRBV5-4	TRBJ1-3	-	ASSPSIGNTIY
TRBV6-5	TRBJ2-1	-	ASSLGEDEQF
TRBV11-2	TRBJ2-3	many	ASSLHRGLADTQY
TRBV30	TRBJ2-5	few	AWSGGPGTQY
TRBV5-1	TRBJ2-7	-	AGSLYPVPYEQY
TRBV6-2/TRBV6-3	TRBJ1-5	many	ASRIGARFQLNQPQH
TRBV29-1	TRBJ2-7	-	SVSLIHEHY
TRBV6-6	TRBJ2-2	-	ASAPASSPATVNTGELF
TRBV11-2	TRBJ2-1	-	ASRYSPRGQF
TRBV6-5	TRBJ2-2	many	ASSYETPYTGELF
TRBV21-1	TRBJ1-3	-	ANSKGTGAGNTIY
TRBV7-9	TRBJ2-7	few	ASSSGYYEQY
TRBV7-9	TRBJ2-7	-	ASSSVGGSSHEQY